This TCR beta chain comes out of a study of a mutant IDH1 vaccine in newly diagnosed glioma. Study-level background: Treated patients comprised approximately 60% males and around 40% females, mean age about 43 years.

The repertoire was sequenced with immunoSEQ multiplex PCR; TCRdb's copy has only in-frame clones and lacks some. Of 70,000 to 90,000 clones listed, 70% to 90% were seen once; the top ten hold 2% to 2.5%. A note on this clone: Its antigen is undetermined.

Time point denoted: week 23, last vaccination. Doses of 300 ug of mutant IDH1 20-mer peptide were given with topical imiquimod. This CDR3 is 14 amino acids long. Germline CDR1 is MGHRA and CDR2 is YSYEKL. V was cut by 3 bases and J by 3 bases, with 12 bases left in between. Findings and caveats of the study: It seemed that pseudoprogression was not linked to changes in the top peripheral T cell clonotypes.

This rearrangement joins TRBV4-1 to TRBJ2-7; D unclear. The TCR was taken from a man younger than 40 with glioma. Some clones in this sample may be carry-over from other donors' samples. This specimen was PBMCs, taken from a glioma patient whose treatment included an IDH1 peptide vaccine. The CDR3 DNA follows: TGCGCCAGCAGCCACCCTGACCAGGTCTACGAGCAGTACTTC. Encoded protein: CASSHPDQVYEQYF.